This entry concerns a single T cell receptor (beta chain). The target antigen is unknown. The V end lost 1 base, the J end lost 1 base, and 12 bases lay between the germline ends. Germline V gene data show CDR1 as MGHDK and CDR2 as SYGVNS. The CDR3 sequence is 16 residues long. The sample originates from a study of T-cell reconstitution after alpha-beta-depleted transplantation in children. Broader study findings: T-cell counts and diversity at one year post-transplant came mainly from newly produced T cells.

Unique molecular identifiers were incorporated into the prepared TCRbeta library. Using its own MiXCR run on the PCR reads, TCRdb lists one record per CDR3 protein. The top ten hold 27% of the sample, which has 440,000 or so distinct CDR3 sequences, roughly 43% seen once. The source is a girl aged 2-10 years with aplastic anemia, due to receive a stem cell transplant. This specimen consisted of PBMCs, obtained before TCRalphabeta/CD19-depleted stem cell transplant. This chain uses TRBV25-1 with TRBJ2-3, with D possibly matching TRBD2 (6 bases). In DNA, the CDR3 is TGTGCCAGCAGTGAATTGAGAAAGCGGGGCACAGATACGCAGTATTTT. Protein product: CASSELRKRGTDTQYF.